The 2 T cell receptor beta chains below were found in one sample sequenced in a study of early T cells in non-severe SARS-CoV-2 infection. MiXCR, applied by TCRdb to the 5' RACE reads, yields one record per CDR3 protein. This table holds about 60,000 distinct CDR3 sequences, roughly an eighth found once. The sequencing input was whole blood. The source is an adult who was a healthcare worker with PCR-confirmed SARS-CoV-2 infection or an uninfected control (not recorded which).

This clonotype showed up many times. The V and J genes are TRBV29-1 and TRBJ2-5, with TRBD2 matching 14 bases. Germline values: CDR1 SQVTM, CDR2 ANQGSEA. V gave up 7 bases and J gave up 5 bases; unmatched junction bases: 9. This CDR3 spans 15 amino acids. CDR3 sequence: CSAEAGTSGSETQYF. The CDR3 DNA reads TGCAGCGCCGAAGCCGGGACTAGCGGGAGTGAGACCCAGTACTTC.

This clonotype was seen only a few times. The gene calls are TRBV7-2 and TRBJ2-5, with 13 bases fitting TRBD2. Per germline, CDR1 SGHTA and CDR2 FQGNSA. This CDR3 is 15 amino acids long. Trimming at V came to 4 bases and at J to 4 bases, leaving 3 bases not matched to a gene. The CDR3 protein is CASSWTSGSRETQYF. As DNA, the CDR3 is TGTGCCAGCAGCTGGACTAGCGGGAGCCGAGAGACCCAGTACTTC.